This passage covers 14 T cell receptor beta chains from one sample sequenced in a study of blood T cell repertoires in COVID-19. The data were produced by immunoSEQ multiplex PCR, yet TCRdb's version contains in-frame clones alone and is incomplete. The repertoire consists of about 140,000 clones, with roughly 86% occurring once and the leading ten covering roughly 8%. The source material was peripheral blood. The receptor set was obtained from a woman in her sixties or seventies with acute or convalescent COVID-19.

The V and J genes are TRBV5-1 and TRBJ1-2, with 7 bases aligning to TRBD1. V was clipped by 1 base and J by 6 bases; unmatched bases: 6. The CDR3 runs to 14 residues. The germline V gene encodes CDR1 SGHRS and CDR2 YFSETQ. The CDR3 reads CASSLSRQGHGYTF. For the CDR3, the DNA is TGCGCCAGCAGCTTGAGTCGACAGGGACATGGCTACACCTTC.

This chain links TRBV7-9 with TRBJ2-1; 10 bases are shared with TRBD2. This CDR3 contains 15 residues. Looked up from germline, CDR1 is SEHNR and CDR2 is FQNEAQ (reference sequence). V was pared by 6 bases and J by 7 bases, with 9 bases of the junction left unmatched. The CDR3, as DNA: TGTGCCAGCAGTTCTGCCGGACTAGCGGTTAATGAGCAGTTCTTC. Protein: CASSSAGLAVNEQFF.

The count of this clone is one. The chain employs TRBV7-9 and TRBJ1-2, with 7 bases fitting TRBD1. CDR1 is SEHNR and CDR2 is FQNEAQ in the germline V gene (reference sequence). CDR3 length: 15 amino acids. The trim removed 5 bases at V and 1 base at J, leaving 7 bases unmatched. CDR3 nucleotide sequence: TGTGCCAGCAGCCTGTGGGACAGTGGTAACTATGGCTACACCTTC. Protein: CASSLWDSGNYGYTF.

The genes are TRBV5-4 and TRBJ2-5, with 8 bases identical to TRBD1. The CDR3 length is 14 residues. The trim removed 1 base at V and 5 bases at J, leaving 4 bases unmatched. The germline V gene encodes CDR1 SGHNT and CDR2 YYREEE (reference sequence). The CDR3 bases are TGTGCCAGCAGCTTGACAGGGGGTCGGGAGACCCAGTACTTC. This encodes CASSLTGGRETQYF.

V usage is TRBV4-1 and J usage is TRBJ1-1; D is perhaps TRBD1 (5 bases). Germline V gene data show CDR1 as MGHRA and CDR2 as YSYEKL. The V and J ends lost 0 bases and 5 bases respectively, with 13 bases between them. The CDR3 totals 15 residues. CDR3 amino acids: CASSQEFRDGTEAFF. CDR3 in DNA: TGCGCCAGCAGCCAAGAATTCAGGGATGGAACTGAAGCTTTCTTT.

CDR3 in DNA: TGCGCCAGCAGGGAGGACTATGGCTACACCTTC. Its translation: CASREDYGYTF. J is TRBJ1-2 and V is TRBV5-1; D is ambiguous. This CDR3 has 11 residues. Germline V gene sequence: CDR1 SGHRS, CDR2 YFSETQ. V lost 5 bases and J lost 3, with 5 bases in between.

V usage is TRBV19 and J usage is TRBJ2-1, with a weak D call TRBD2 (7 bases). V was shortened by 3 bases and J by 4 bases, with 19 bases between the two germline ends. Germline V gives CDR1 LNHDA, CDR2 SQIVND (reference sequence). This CDR3 spans 17 amino acids. The CDR3 protein is CASSISGGRASYNEQFF. DNA for the CDR3: TGTGCCAGTAGTATTTCGGGGGGCCGCGCTTCTTACAATGAGCAGTTCTTC.

V is TRBV5-4 and J is TRBJ2-7; D is undetermined. The CDR3 contains 12 residues. Between the trimmed V and J ends, which lost 0 bases and 5 bases, there was a span of 6 bases. Germline CDR1 reads SGHNT; CDR2 reads YYREEE (reference sequence). The DNA for the CDR3 is TGTGCCAGCAGCTTGGAAGCTCACGAGCAGTACTTC. It codes for CASSLEAHEQYF.

The rearrangement joins TRBV9 to TRBJ2-5, with 11 bases fitting TRBD2. Germline V gene data show CDR1 as SGDLS and CDR2 as YYNGEE. The CDR3 length is 15 residues. J was trimmed by 1 base and V by 3 bases; bases with no gene match: 2. The DNA for the CDR3 is TGTGCCAGCAGCGGTAGCGGGGGGGCCCAAGAGACCCAGTACTTC. Protein product: CASSGSGGAQETQYF.

This clone was recorded only once. The chain uses TRBV11-3 and TRBJ2-3; a weak D match, TRBD1 (6 bases). This CDR3 spans 15 amino acids. Germline CDR1 is SGHNT and CDR2 is YENEEA. Trimming removed 7 bases at V and 6 bases at J, with 20 bases between. In DNA form, the CDR3 reads TGTGCCAGCACCCCAAACAGGGCCACGTCGGATACGCAGTATTTT. The encoded protein is CASTPNRATSDTQYF.

This clone has just a few counts. The chain joins TRBV12-5 to TRBJ1-1; the match to TRBD1 covers 7 bases. The J segment lost 5 bases and the V segment lost 0 bases, leaving 6 bases of the junction unmatched. Germline V CDR1 and CDR2: LGHNT, FRNRAP. The length of the CDR3 is 15 residues. In nucleotides, the CDR3 is TGTGCTAGTGGTTTGGTAACAGGGGATAGAACTGAAGCTTTCTTT. Its translation is CASGLVTGDRTEAFF. Using reference TRBV12-5 and TRBJ1-1 for the parts outside the CDR3, the full variable domain is DARVTQTPRHKVTEMGQEVTMRCQPILGHNTVFWYRQTMMQGLELLAYFRNRAPLDDSGMPKDRFSAEMPDATLATLKIQPSEPRDSAVYFCASGLVTGDRTEAFFGQGTRLTVV.

The chain has TRBV7-2 and TRBJ2-7, with 8 positions matching TRBD1. The CDR3 has 14 residues. Germline V lookup: CDR1 SGHTA, CDR2 FQGNSA. The junction had 5 bases not matched to a gene; V was cut back by 4 bases and J by 3 bases. The CDR3 coding sequence is TGTGCCAGCAGCTCTCCCGGGACAGGCTACGAGCAGTACTTC. It encodes CASSSPGTGYEQYF.

V gene TRBV28 combines with J gene TRBJ1-6; 10 bases map to TRBD1. The CDR3 is made up of 16 amino acids. Germline CDR1 and CDR2: MDHEN and SYDVKM. V shed 5 bases and J 10 bases; nucleotides not matched to a gene: 11. The CDR3 sequence is CASSPPLGTGESPLHF. CDR3 DNA: TGTGCCAGCAGTCCACCCCTGGGGACAGGGGAATCACCCCTCCACTTT. The variable domain in full, with the rest retrieved from reference TRBV28 and TRBJ1-6, is DVKVTQSSRYLVKRTGEKVFLECVQDMDHENMFWYRQDPGLGLRLIYFSYDVKMKEKGDIPEGYSVSREKKERFSLILESASTNQTSMYLCASSPPLGTGESPLHFGNGTRLTVT.

The V call is TRBV7-8, the J call TRBJ2-1, with D perhaps matching TRBD2 (6 bases). The germline V gene has CDR1 SGHVS and CDR2 FQNEAQ. The V gene lost 5 bases and the J gene lost 7 bases, with 15 bases spanning the gap. The CDR3 runs 14 residues. CDR3 sequence reads: CASSLELAANEQFF. CDR3 sequence (DNA): TGTGCCAGCAGCCTCGAACTAGCCGCGAATGAGCAGTTCTTC.